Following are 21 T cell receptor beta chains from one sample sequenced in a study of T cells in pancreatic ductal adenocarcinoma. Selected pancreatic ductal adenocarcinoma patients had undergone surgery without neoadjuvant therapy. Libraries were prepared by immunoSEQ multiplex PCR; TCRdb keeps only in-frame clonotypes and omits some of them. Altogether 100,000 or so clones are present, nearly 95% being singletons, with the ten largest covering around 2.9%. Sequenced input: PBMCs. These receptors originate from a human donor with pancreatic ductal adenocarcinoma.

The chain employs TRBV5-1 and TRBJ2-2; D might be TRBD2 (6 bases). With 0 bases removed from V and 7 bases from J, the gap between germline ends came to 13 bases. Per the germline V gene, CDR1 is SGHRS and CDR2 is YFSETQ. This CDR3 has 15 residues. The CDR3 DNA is TGCGCCAGCAGCTTGGACGGGGGTTCCAGCGGGGAGCTGTTTTTT. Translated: CASSLDGGSSGELFF.

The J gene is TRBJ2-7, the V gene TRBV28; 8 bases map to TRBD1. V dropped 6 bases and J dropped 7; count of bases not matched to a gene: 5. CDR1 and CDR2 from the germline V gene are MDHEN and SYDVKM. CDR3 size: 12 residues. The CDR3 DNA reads TGTGCCAGCAGCCGTGACAGGGGAGAGCAGTACTTC. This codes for CASSRDRGEQYF.

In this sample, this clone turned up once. CDR3 DNA: TGTGCCAGCAGTGCCCCCTCAGGCGTCGGCTTCTATGGCTACACCTTC. It codes for CASSAPSGVGFYGYTF. The V gene is TRBV6-1, the J gene TRBJ1-2; D remains unclear. V was pared by 4 bases and J by 4 bases, with 19 bases between. This CDR3 spans 16 amino acids. Germline V lookup: CDR1 MNHNS, CDR2 SASEGT.

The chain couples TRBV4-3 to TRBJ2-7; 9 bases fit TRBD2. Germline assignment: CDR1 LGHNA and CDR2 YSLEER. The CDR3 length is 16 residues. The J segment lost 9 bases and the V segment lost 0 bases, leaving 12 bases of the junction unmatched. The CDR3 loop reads CASSQDDGVAGVMQYF. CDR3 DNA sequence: TGCGCCAGCAGCCAAGACGATGGAGTAGCGGGAGTGATGCAGTACTTC.

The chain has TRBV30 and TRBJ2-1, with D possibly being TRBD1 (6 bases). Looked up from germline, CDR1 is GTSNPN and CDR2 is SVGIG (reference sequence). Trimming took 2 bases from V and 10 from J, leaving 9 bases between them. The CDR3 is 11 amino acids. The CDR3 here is CAWSSGAEQFF. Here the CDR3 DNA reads TGTGCCTGGAGTTCAGGGGCGGAGCAGTTCTTC.

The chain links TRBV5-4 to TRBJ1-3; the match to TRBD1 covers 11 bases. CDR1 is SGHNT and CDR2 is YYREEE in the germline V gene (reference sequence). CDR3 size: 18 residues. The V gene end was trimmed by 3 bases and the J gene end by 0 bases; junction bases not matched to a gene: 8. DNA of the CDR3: TGTGCCAGCAGCTATCGGACAGGGGGCTTCAGCTCTGGAAACACCATATATTTT. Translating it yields CASSYRTGGFSSGNTIYF.

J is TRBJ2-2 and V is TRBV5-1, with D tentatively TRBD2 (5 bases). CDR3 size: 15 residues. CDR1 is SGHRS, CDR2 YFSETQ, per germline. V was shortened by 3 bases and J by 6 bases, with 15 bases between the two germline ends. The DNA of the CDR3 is TGCGCCAGCAGCTCACCGGACTTTTTAGCCGGGGAGCTGTTTTTT. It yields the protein CASSSPDFLAGELFF.

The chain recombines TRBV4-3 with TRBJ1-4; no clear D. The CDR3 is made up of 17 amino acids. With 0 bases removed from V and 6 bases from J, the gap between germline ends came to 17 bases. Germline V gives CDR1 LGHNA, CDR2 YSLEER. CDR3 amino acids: CASSQDWGGGSDEKLFF. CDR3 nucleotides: TGCGCCAGCAGCCAAGATTGGGGAGGCGGCTCCGATGAAAAACTGTTTTTT.

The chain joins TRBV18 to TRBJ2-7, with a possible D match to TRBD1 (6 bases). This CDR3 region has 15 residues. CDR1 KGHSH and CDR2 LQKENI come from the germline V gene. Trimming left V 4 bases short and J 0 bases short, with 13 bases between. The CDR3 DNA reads TGTGCCAGCTCACAAGGACAGCTTTTCTCCTACGAGCAGTACTTC. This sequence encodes CASSQGQLFSYEQYF.

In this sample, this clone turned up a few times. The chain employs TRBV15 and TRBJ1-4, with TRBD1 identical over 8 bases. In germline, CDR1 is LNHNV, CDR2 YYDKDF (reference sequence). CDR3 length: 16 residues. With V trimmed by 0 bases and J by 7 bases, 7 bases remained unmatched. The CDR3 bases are TGTGCCACCAGCAGAGAACCCAGGGGGCGGGGTGAAAAACTGTTTTTT. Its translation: CATSREPRGRGEKLFF.

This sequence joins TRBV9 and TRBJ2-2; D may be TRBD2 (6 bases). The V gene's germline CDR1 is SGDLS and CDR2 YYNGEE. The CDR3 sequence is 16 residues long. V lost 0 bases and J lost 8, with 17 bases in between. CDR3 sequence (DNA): TGTGCCAGCAGCGTAGGGGCGGGACCCCGAGAAGGGGAGCTGTTTTTT. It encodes CASSVGAGPREGELFF.

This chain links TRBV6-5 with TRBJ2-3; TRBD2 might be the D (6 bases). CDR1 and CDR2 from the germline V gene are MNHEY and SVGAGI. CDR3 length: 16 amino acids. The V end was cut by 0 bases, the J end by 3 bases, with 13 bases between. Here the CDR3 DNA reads TGTGCCAGCAGTTACTCACCTGCGGGGATGACAGATACGCAGTATTTT. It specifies CASSYSPAGMTDTQYF.

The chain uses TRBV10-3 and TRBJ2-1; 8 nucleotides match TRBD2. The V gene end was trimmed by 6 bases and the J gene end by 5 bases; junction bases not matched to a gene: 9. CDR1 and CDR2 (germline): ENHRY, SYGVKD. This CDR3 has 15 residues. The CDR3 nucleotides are TGTGCCATCAGCCCTCTAGCGGGTGGAAACAATGAGCAGTTCTTC. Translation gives CAISPLAGGNNEQFF.

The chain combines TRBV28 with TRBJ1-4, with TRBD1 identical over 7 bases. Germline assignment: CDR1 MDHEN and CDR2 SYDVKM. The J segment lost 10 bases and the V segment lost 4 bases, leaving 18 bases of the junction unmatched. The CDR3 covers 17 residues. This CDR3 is CASSYSGTAFSGGKLFF. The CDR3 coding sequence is TGTGCCAGCAGTTACTCCGGGACAGCATTTTCTGGTGGAAAACTGTTTTTT.

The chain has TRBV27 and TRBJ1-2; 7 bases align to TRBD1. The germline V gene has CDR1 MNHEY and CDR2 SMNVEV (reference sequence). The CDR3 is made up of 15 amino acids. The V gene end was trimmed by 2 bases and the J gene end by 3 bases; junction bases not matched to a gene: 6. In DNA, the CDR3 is TGTGCCAGCAGTTTAGACCACAGGGGATACTATGGCTACACCTTC. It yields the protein CASSLDHRGYYGYTF.

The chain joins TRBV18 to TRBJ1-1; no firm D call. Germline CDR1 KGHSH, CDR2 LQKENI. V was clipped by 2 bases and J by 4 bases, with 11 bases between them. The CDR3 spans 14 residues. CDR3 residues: CASSPSGGSTEAFF. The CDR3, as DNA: TGTGCCAGCTCACCAAGTGGAGGAAGCACTGAAGCTTTCTTT.

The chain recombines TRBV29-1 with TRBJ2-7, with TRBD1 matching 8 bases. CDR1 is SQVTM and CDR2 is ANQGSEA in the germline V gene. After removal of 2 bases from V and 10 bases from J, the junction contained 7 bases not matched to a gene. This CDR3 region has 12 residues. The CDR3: CSVELAGGSQYF. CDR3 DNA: TGCAGCGTTGAACTGGCAGGGGGCTCACAGTACTTC.

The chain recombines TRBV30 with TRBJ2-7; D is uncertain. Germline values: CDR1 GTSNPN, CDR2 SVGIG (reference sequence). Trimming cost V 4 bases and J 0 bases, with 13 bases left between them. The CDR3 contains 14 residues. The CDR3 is CAWTRNYDSYEQYF. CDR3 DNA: TGTGCCTGGACTAGAAATTACGACTCCTACGAGCAGTACTTC. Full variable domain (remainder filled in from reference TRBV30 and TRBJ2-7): SQTIHQWPATLVQPVGSPLSLECTVEGTSNPNLYWYRQAAGRGLQLLFYSVGIGQISSEVPQNLSASRPQDRQFILSSKKLLLSDSGFYLCAWTRNYDSYEQYFGPGTRLTVT.

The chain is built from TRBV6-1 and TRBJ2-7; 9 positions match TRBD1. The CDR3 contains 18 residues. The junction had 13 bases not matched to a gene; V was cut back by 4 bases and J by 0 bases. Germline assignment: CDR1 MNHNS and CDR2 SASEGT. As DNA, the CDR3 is TGTGCCAGCAGTGGGTCGAAGACAGGGGGTTATAGCTCCTACGAGCAGTACTTC. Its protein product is CASSGSKTGGYSSYEQYF.

The CDR3 DNA is TGTGCCAGCAGCCCGGGAGTCCTCTATGGCTACACCTTC. Its protein product is CASSPGVLYGYTF. This chain links TRBV2 with TRBJ1-2; no clear D. This CDR3 has 13 residues. Germline V gene data show CDR1 as SNHLY and CDR2 as FYNNEI. Trimming shortened V by 6 bases and J by 4 bases, and 12 bases separated the two germline ends.

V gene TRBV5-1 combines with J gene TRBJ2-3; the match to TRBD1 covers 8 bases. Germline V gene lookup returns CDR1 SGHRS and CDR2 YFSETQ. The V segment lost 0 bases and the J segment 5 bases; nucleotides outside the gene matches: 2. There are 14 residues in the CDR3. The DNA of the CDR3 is TGCGCCAGCAGCTTGGGGACAGGGATAGATACGCAGTATTTT. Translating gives CASSLGTGIDTQYF.